This is a list of T cell receptor beta chains from one sample in a study of PD-L1 blockade in urothelial cancer. The repertoire was sequenced with immunoSEQ multiplex PCR; TCRdb's copy has only in-frame clones and lacks some. There are tens of thousands of clones in the sample; roughly 90% occur only once, and approximately 10% lies in the top ten. The specimen comprised PBMCs, sampled around atezolizumab (anti-PD-L1) treatment. The receptors originated from a man in his sixties with urothelial cancer. CDR3s include the opening cysteine and the closing phenylalanine or tryptophan. The D gene is left open where the match is weak. Clone size, where shown, is once, few, many, or a class for clones that have expanded.

>TRBV9|NA|TRBD2|TRBJ2-7
CASSLRGGGTYEQYF
TGTGCCAGCAGCCTGCGTGGGGGGGGGACCTACGAGCAGTACTTC
>TRBV5-8|NA|NA|TRBJ1-5
CASSRSEGRPQHF
TGTGCCAGCAGCCGTTCAGAGGGAAGGCCCCAGCATTTT
>TRBV7-9|NA|TRBD1|TRBJ2-1
CASSLGGQGYNEQFF
TGTGCCAGCAGCTTAGGCGGACAGGGCTACAATGAGCAGTTCTTC
>TRBV11-3|NA|NA|TRBJ1-1
CASSHADRNTEAFF
TGTGCCAGCAGCCACGCGGACAGAAACACTGAAGCTTTCTTT
>TRBV5-4|NA|NA|TRBJ2-4
CASSPYGTPNIQYF
TGTGCCAGCAGCCCGTACGGGACTCCAAACATTCAGTACTTC
>TRBV29-1|NA|TRBD2|TRBJ2-1
CSVASSGGNEQFF
TGCAGCGTTGCGTCTAGCGGGGGGAATGAGCAGTTCTTC
>TRBV25-1|NA|TRBD1|TRBJ2-7
CASSAYRGSWNEQYF
TGTGCCAGCAGTGCTTACAGGGGCTCTTGGAACGAGCAGTACTTC
>TRBV30|NA|NA|TRBJ2-5
CAGTTGETQYF
TGTGCCGGGACCACGGGGGAGACCCAGTACTTC
>TRBV7-2|NA|TRBD2|TRBJ2-1
CASSGTSGPREQFF
TGTGCCAGCAGCGGTACTAGCGGGCCCCGGGAGCAGTTCTTC
>TRBV23-1|NA|NA|TRBJ1-1
CASSQRQNTEAFF
TGCGCCAGCAGTCAGCGACAGAACACTGAAGCTTTCTTT
>TRBV29-1|NA|NA|TRBJ1-1
CSDMGQVNTEAFF
TGCAGCGATATGGGACAAGTGAACACTGAAGCTTTCTTT
>TRBV7-9|NA|NA|TRBJ2-7
CASSLALRRPYEQYF
TGTGCCAGCAGCTTAGCACTGCGGAGGCCCTACGAGCAGTACTTC
>TRBV28|few|TRBD1|TRBJ1-2
CASSPDTDRAPYTF
TGTGCCAGCAGCCCAGACACCGACAGGGCTCCCTACACCTTC
>TRBV6-1|NA|NA|TRBJ1-5
CASSPRGGVQPQHF
TGTGCCAGCAGTCCTCGGGGGGGGGTTCAGCCCCAGCATTTT
>TRBV9|NA|NA|TRBJ1-3
CASSVTSNSGNTIYF
TGTGCCAGCAGCGTGACAAGTAATTCTGGAAACACCATATATTTT
>TRBV6-5|NA|NA|TRBJ1-1
CASSFIDRNTEAFF
TGTGCCAGCAGCTTCATAGACAGGAACACTGAAGCTTTCTTT
>TRBV28|NA|TRBD1|TRBJ2-6
CASSLDRALGANVLTF
TGTGCCAGCAGTTTGGACAGGGCACTAGGTGCCAACGTCCTGACTTTC
>TRBV18|NA|NA|TRBJ2-7
CASSPPTVRHEQYF
TGTGCCAGCTCACCACCTACTGTACGCCACGAGCAGTACTTC
>TRBV5-1|NA|TRBD2|TRBJ2-1
CASSSQLAGGPNEQFF
TGCGCCAGCAGCAGCCAACTAGCGGGAGGTCCCAATGAGCAGTTCTTC
>TRBV6-1|NA|NA|TRBJ2-5
CASGPGTYQETQYF
TGTGCCAGCGGCCCTGGGACTTACCAAGAGACCCAGTACTTC
>TRBV18|NA|TRBD2|TRBJ2-7
CASNRGVAGVHEQYF
TGTGCCAGCAACCGCGGGGTAGCGGGGGTCCACGAGCAGTACTTC
>TRBV5-8|NA|TRBD1|TRBJ2-7
CASSLGEGAWAYEQYF
TGTGCCAGCAGCTTGGGAGAGGGGGCCTGGGCCTACGAGCAGTACTTC
>TRBV9|few|TRBD1|TRBJ2-7
CASSVDPTGVYEQYF
TGTGCCAGCAGCGTAGATCCGACAGGGGTCTACGAGCAGTACTTC
>TRBV19|once|NA|TRBJ1-5
CASTGRGGQPQHF
TGTGCCAGTACTGGCCGCGGGGGTCAGCCCCAGCATTTT
>TRBV4-1|NA|NA|TRBJ1-2
CASSAGLAGNYGYTF
TGCGCCAGCAGCGCCGGTCTGGCAGGCAACTATGGCTACACCTTC
>TRBV18|NA|NA|TRBJ1-5
CASSPKRDQPQHF
TGTGCCAGCTCACCAAAGAGGGATCAGCCCCAGCATTTT
>TRBV7-2|NA|TRBD1|TRBJ1-4
CASSSDRVINEKLFF
TGTGCCAGCAGTTCAGACAGGGTGATTAATGAAAAACTGTTTTTT
>TRBV18|NA|NA|TRBJ1-4
CASSPAGTNHEKLFF
TGTGCCAGCTCACCGGCCGGGACAAATCATGAAAAACTGTTTTTT
>TRBV28|NA|TRBD1|TRBJ2-7
CASSLLGDRGYEQYF
TGTGCCAGCAGCCTCCTGGGGGACAGGGGATACGAGCAGTACTTC
>TRBV13|once|TRBD2|TRBJ2-5
CASSRRLAGTRQETQYF
TGTGCCAGCAGCCGTCGTCTAGCGGGGACCAGACAAGAGACCCAGTACTTC
>TRBV19|NA|NA|TRBJ2-3
CASSIVPFGSALLSDTQYF
TGTGCCAGTAGTATAGTTCCCTTTGGTAGCGCACTATTGTCAGATACGCAGTATTTT
>TRBV5-1|NA|NA|TRBJ2-2
CASSLGGLGNTGELFF
TGCGCCAGCAGCTTGGGAGGACTGGGGAACACCGGGGAGCTGTTTTTT
>TRBV4-3|once|NA|TRBJ1-2
CASSPNFRIANYGYTF
TGCGCCAGCAGCCCAAATTTCCGAATAGCTAACTATGGCTACACCTTC
>TRBV9|NA|NA|TRBJ1-4
CASTDRENNEKLFF
TGTGCCAGCACCGACCGGGAGAATAATGAAAAACTGTTTTTT
>TRBV18|NA|TRBD1|TRBJ2-7
CASSPQTGNSEQYF
TGTGCCAGCTCACCACAGACAGGGAACTCCGAGCAGTACTTC
>TRBV19|NA|TRBD1|TRBJ1-1
CASSPWDRITEAFF
TGTGCCAGTAGTCCCTGGGACAGAATCACTGAAGCTTTCTTT
>TRBV7-9|NA|NA|TRBJ2-5
CASSSDLGGTLYQETQYF
TGTGCCAGCAGCTCAGATCTGGGCGGGACCTTGTACCAAGAGACCCAGTACTTC
>TRBV11-2|NA|TRBD1|TRBJ1-1
CASSLVRGDRTFF
TGTGCCAGCAGCTTAGTCAGGGGGGATAGAACTTTCTTT
>TRBV5-8|NA|NA|TRBJ1-1
CASSSEGPRRVAFF
TGTGCCAGCAGCTCTGAGGGCCCCCGGAGGGTAGCTTTCTTT
>TRBV2|NA|TRBD1|TRBJ1-4
CASRRGGRGEKLFF
TGTGCCAGCAGGAGAGGGGGCAGGGGTGAAAAACTGTTTTTT
>TRBV20-1|once|NA|TRBJ1-4
CSAGNREKLFF
TGCAGTGCTGGAAACAGGGAAAAACTGTTTTTT
>TRBV10-3|NA|TRBD1|TRBJ2-1
CAIGDRGGNEQFF
TGTGCCATCGGGGACAGGGGCGGCAATGAGCAGTTCTTC
>TRBV6-5|once|TRBD2|TRBJ2-1
CASSTGQRGGYEQFF
TGTGCCAGCAGTACCGGACAGCGGGGGGGGTATGAGCAGTTCTTC